This TCR beta chain was obtained from a study of T-cell memory formation after mild COVID-19. Study information: TCR clusters mostly belonged to single donors.

One entry per CDR3 protein, called by TCRdb with MiXCR from the 5' RACE reads. The sample records approximately 110,000 distinct CDR3 sequences, about a fifth being singletons. Germline V gene lookup returns CDR1 SEHNR and CDR2 FQNEAQ (reference sequence). V was trimmed by 5 bases and J by 4 bases, leaving 14 bases between them. The CDR3 is made up of 14 amino acids. Sequenced: PBMCs or a T cell subset sorted from them (not recorded which). This TCR was recovered from a man between 18 and 35 years old who had mild COVID-19 (a few samples of this study predate the infection). Cell type and time point are not known. The J gene is TRBJ2-5, the V gene TRBV7-9; D perhaps matches TRBD1 (6 bases). CDR3 loop: CASSQGGRRETQYF. Written as DNA, the CDR3 is TGTGCCAGCAGCCAAGGGGGAAGGAGAGAGACCCAGTACTTC.